Included here is one TCR beta chain sequence, with context. CD45RA-negative memory and CD45RA+ naive subsets were split from the CD4+ cells. In germline, CDR1 is SGHNT, CDR2 YYREEE (reference sequence). This CDR3 has 15 residues. The V gene lost 0 bases and the J gene lost 2 bases, with 12 bases spanning the gap. This entry belongs to a study of shared clonotypes between healthy human individuals. Produced via immunoSEQ multiplex PCR; TCRdb's table is partial and in-frame only. The sample consists of some 2,400,000 clones, almost 96% of them appearing once. The sequence was collected from a man younger than 30 in good health. The chain links TRBV5-4 to TRBJ2-7; tentatively, D is TRBD1 or TRBD2 (5 bases each). Sequenced input: naive CD4+ T cells sorted from blood. The subset was: CD45RA+ positively selected. The CDR3 loop reads CASSLGGTFTYEQYF. The CDR3 region has the DNA TGTGCCAGCAGCTTGGGGGGGACCTTTACCTACGAGCAGTACTTC. The complete variable domain, with remaining parts taken from reference TRBV5-4 and TRBJ2-7, reads ETGVTQSPTHLIKTRGQQVTLRCSSQSGHNTVSWYQQALGQGPQFIFQYYREEENGRGNFPPRFSGLQFPNYSSELNVNALELDDSALYLCASSLGGTFTYEQYFGPGTRLTVT.